This T cell receptor (delta chain) was identified during a study of human gamma delta and Vdelta1 T cells. TCRdb processed the PCR reads again with the CATT caller. This sample has about 6,400 delta-chain clones; more than 35% occur once, and the top ten carry roughly 9%. This clone occurred a few times. The antigen remains unidentified. Overall study findings and caveats: Delta One T cells were reportedly polyclonal and broadly cytotoxic against acute myeloid leukemia.

Trimming at V came to 3 bases and at J to 0 bases, leaving 21 bases not matched to a gene. The germline V gene has CDR1 TSWWSYY and CDR2 QGS. This CDR3 spans 21 amino acids. The sequence came from a human donor in good health. The specimen sequenced was Vdelta1 gamma-delta T cells from blood grown in culture (DOT cells). This chain uses TRDV1 with TRDJ1; the match to TRDD3 covers 8 bases. The DNA of the CDR3 is TGTGCTCTTGGGGAGCCCTTTCCTAGACCTGGGGGACCCCGATACACCGATAAACTCATCTTT. Residues: CALGEPFPRPGGPRYTDKLIF.